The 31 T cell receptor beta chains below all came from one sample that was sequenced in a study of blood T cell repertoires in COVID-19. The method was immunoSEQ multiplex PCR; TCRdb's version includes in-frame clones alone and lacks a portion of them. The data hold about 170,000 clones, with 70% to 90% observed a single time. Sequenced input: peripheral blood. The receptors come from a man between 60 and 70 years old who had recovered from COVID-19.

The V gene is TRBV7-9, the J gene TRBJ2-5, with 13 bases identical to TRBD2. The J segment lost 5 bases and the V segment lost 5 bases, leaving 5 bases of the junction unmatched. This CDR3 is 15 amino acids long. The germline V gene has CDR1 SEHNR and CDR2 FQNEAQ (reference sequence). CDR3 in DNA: TGTGCCAGCAGCACGACTAGCGGGGGGCCGGAGACCCAGTACTTC. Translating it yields CASSTTSGGPETQYF.

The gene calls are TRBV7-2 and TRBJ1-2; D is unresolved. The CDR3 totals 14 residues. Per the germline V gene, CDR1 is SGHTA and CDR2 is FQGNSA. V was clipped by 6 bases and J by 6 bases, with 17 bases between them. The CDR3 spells CASRPAGMRNGYTF. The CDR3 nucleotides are TGTGCCAGCAGACCGGCGGGGATGAGGAATGGCTACACCTTC.

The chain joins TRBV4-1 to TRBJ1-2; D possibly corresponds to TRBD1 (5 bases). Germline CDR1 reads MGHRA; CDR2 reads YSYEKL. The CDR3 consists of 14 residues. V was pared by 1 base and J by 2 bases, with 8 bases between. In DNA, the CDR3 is TGCGCCAGCAGCCAAGTTGACAGCAACTATGGCTACACCTTC. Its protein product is CASSQVDSNYGYTF.

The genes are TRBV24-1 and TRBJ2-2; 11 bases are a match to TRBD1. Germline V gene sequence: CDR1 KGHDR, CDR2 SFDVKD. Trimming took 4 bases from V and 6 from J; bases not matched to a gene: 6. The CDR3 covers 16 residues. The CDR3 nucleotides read TGTGCCACCAGTGAATCGGGGACAGGGGGATCCGGGGAGCTGTTTTTT. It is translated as CATSESGTGGSGELFF.

The CDR3 is CASSSTSGGGGELFF. CDR3 nucleotides: TGTGCCAGCAGCTCGACTAGCGGGGGCGGCGGGGAGCTGTTTTTT. The chain couples TRBV11-2 to TRBJ2-2; TRBD2 matches at 12 bases. With V trimmed by 4 bases and J by 7 bases, 4 bases remained unmatched. Germline assignment: CDR1 SGHAT and CDR2 FQNNGV. The CDR3 totals 15 residues.

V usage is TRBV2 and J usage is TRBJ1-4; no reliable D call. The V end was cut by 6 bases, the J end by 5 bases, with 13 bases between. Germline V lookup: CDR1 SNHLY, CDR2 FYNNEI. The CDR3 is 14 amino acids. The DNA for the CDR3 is TGTGCCAGCAGCCCCTCCGTATCCAATGAAAAACTGTTTTTT. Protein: CASSPSVSNEKLFF.

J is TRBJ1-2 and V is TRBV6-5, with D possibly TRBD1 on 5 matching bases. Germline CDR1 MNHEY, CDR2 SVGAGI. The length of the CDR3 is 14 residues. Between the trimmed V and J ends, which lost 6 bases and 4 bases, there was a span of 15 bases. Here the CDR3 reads CASRGIGAAYGYTF. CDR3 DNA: TGTGCCAGCAGAGGGATTGGGGCGGCCTATGGCTACACCTTC.

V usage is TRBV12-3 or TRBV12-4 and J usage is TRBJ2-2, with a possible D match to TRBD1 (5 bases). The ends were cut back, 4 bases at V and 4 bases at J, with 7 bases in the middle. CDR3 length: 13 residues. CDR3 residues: CASSSDSTGELFF. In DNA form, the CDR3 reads TGTGCCAGCAGTTCAGACAGCACCGGGGAGCTGTTTTTT.

CDR3 region: CASSPPGGTRTEAFF. The CDR3 nucleotides read TGTGCCAGCTCACCTCCAGGGGGGACAAGAACTGAAGCTTTCTTT. The V call is TRBV18, the J call TRBJ1-1; 7 bases are shared with TRBD1. The ends lost 3 bases at V and 5 bases at J; junction bases unmatched: 9. From germline, CDR1 is KGHSH and CDR2 LQKENI. The CDR3 sequence is 15 residues long. Based on the CDR3 plus reference TRBV18 and TRBJ1-1, the full variable domain is NAGVMQNPRHLVRRRGQEARLRCSPMKGHSHVYWYRQLPEEGLKFMVYLQKENIIDESGMPKERFSAEFPKEGPSILRIQQVVRGDSAAYFCASSPPGGTRTEAFFGQGTRLTVV.

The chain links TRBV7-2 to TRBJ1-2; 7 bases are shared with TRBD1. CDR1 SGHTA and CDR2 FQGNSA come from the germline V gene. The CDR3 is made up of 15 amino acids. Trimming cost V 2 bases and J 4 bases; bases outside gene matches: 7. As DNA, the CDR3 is TGTGCCAGCAGCTTATCGACAGGGACTGGCTATGGCTACACCTTC. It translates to CASSLSTGTGYGYTF.

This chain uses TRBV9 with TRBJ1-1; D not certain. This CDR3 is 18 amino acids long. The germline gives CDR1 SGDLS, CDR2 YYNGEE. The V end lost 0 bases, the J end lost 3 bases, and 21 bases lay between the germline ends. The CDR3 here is CASSVVPQQEGYDTEAFF. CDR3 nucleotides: TGTGCCAGCAGCGTAGTCCCTCAGCAGGAGGGTTACGACACTGAAGCTTTCTTT.

The CDR3 nucleotides read TGTGCCTGGAGTAGCGGGGGCAATACCCAGTACTTC. Its protein product is CAWSSGGNTQYF. The V gene is TRBV30, the J gene TRBJ2-5, with 8 positions matching TRBD2. The junction had 4 bases not matched to a gene; V was cut back by 2 bases and J by 8 bases. Germline V gene sequence: CDR1 GTSNPN, CDR2 SVGIG (reference sequence). CDR3 size: 12 residues.

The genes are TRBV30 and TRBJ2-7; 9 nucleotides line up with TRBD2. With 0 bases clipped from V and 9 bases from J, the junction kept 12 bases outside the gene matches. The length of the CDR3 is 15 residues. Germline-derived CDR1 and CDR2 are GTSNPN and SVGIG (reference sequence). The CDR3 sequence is CAWSVGLAGSSGQYF. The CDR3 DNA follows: TGTGCCTGGAGTGTAGGGCTAGCGGGGTCTAGCGGGCAGTACTTC.

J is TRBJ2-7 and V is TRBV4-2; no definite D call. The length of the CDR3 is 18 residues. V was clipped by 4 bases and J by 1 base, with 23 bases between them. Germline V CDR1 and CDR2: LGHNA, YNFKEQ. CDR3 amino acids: CASSPSMNTDTTSYEQYF. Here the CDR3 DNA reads TGTGCCAGCAGCCCATCTATGAATACCGACACCACATCCTACGAGCAGTACTTC.

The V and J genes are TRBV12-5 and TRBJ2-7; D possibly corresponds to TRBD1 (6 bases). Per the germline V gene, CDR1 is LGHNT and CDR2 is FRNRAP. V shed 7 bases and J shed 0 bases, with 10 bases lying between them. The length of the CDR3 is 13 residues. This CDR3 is CASDRADSYEQYF. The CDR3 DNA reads TGTGCTAGTGACAGGGCCGACTCCTACGAGCAGTACTTC.

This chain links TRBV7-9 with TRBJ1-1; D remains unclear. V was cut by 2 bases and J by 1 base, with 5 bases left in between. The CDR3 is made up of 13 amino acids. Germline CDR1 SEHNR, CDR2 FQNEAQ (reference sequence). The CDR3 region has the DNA TGTGCCAGCAGCTTACGCGGGAACACTGAAGCTTTCTTT. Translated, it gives CASSLRGNTEAFF.

The CDR3 reads CASSQEISRGVYQETQYF. CDR3 nucleotide sequence: TGCGCCAGCAGCCAAGAAATCAGTCGGGGGGTTTACCAAGAGACCCAGTACTTC. The chain joins TRBV4-3 to TRBJ2-5, with TRBD2 matching 7 bases. From germline, CDR1 is LGHNA and CDR2 YSLEER. The CDR3 is made up of 18 amino acids. V gave up 0 bases and J gave up 0 bases; unmatched junction bases: 10.

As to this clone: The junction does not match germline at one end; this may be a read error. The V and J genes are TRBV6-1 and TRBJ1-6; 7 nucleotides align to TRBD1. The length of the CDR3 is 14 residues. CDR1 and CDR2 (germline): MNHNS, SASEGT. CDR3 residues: CASREGTDYSPLHF. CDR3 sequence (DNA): TGTGCCAGCAGGGAAGGGACAGATTATTCACCCCTCCACTTT.

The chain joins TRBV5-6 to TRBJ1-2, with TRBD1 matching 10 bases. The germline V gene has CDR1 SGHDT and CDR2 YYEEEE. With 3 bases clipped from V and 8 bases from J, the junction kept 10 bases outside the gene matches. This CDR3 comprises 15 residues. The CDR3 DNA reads TGTGCCAGCAGCTACGGGACAGGGGCCATTTACGGCTACACCTTC. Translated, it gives CASSYGTGAIYGYTF. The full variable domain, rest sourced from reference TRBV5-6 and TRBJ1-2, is DAGVTQSPTHLIKTRGQQVTLRCSPKSGHDTVSWYQQALGQGPQFIFQYYEEEERQRGNFPDRFSGHQFPNYSSELNVNALLLGDSALYLCASSYGTGAIYGYTFGSGTRLTVV.

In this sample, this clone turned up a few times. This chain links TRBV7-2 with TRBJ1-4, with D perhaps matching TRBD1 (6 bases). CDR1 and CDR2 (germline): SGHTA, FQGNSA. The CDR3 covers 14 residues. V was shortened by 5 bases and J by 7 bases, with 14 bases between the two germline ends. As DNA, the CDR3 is TGTGCCAGCAGCCCCCAATGGGACATTGAAAAACTGTTTTTT. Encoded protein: CASSPQWDIEKLFF.

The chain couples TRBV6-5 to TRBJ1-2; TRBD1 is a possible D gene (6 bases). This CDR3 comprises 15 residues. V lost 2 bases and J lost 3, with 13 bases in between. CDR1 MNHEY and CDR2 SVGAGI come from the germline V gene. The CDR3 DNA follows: TGTGCCAGCAGTTACCGATACAGGGTAGACTATGGCTACACCTTC. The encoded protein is CASSYRYRVDYGYTF.

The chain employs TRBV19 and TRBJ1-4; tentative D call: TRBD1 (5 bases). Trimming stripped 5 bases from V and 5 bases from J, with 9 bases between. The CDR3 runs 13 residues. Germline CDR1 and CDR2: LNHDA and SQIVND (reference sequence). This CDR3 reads CASSWSGNEKLFF. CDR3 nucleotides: TGTGCCAGTAGTTGGTCAGGGAATGAAAAACTGTTTTTT.

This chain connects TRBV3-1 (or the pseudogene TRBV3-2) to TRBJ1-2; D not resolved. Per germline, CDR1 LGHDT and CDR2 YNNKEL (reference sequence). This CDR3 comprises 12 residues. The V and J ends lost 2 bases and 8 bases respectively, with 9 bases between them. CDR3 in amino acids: CASSQTSVGYTF. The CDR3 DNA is TGTGCCAGCAGCCAAACCTCGGTCGGCTACACCTTC.

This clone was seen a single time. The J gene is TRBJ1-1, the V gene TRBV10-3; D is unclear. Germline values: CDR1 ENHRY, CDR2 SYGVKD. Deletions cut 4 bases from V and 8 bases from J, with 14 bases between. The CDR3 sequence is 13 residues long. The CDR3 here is CAISVSSYKEAFF. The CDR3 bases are TGTGCCATCAGTGTGTCTAGTTATAAAGAAGCTTTCTTT.

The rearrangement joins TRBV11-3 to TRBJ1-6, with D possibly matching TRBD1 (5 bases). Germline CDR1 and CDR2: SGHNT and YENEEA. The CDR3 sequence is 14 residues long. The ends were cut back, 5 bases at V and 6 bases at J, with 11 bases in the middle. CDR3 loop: CASSLGRGNSPLHF. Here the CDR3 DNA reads TGTGCCAGCAGCCTGGGAAGGGGTAATTCACCCCTCCACTTT.

The CDR3 sequence: CASSYDTDTEAFF. The CDR3 nucleotides are TGTGCCAGCAGTTATGACACCGACACTGAAGCTTTCTTT. The chain couples TRBV6-5 to TRBJ1-1; D remains unclear. V was clipped by 3 bases and J by 3 bases, with 8 bases between them. There are 13 residues in the CDR3. Germline CDR1 is MNHEY and CDR2 is SVGAGI.

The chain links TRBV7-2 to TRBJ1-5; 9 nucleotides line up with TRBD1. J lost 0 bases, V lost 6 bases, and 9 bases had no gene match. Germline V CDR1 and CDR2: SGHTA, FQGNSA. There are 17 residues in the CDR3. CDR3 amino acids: CASSYRTGGGSNQPQHF. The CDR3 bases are TGTGCCAGCAGTTACCGAACAGGGGGCGGTAGCAATCAGCCCCAGCATTTT.

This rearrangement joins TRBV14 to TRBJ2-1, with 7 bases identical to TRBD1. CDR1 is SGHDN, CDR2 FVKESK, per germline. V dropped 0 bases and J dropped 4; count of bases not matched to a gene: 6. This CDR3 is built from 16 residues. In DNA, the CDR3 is TGTGCCAGCAGCCAAGATCTTGCAGGGGGATACAATGAGCAGTTCTTC. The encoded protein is CASSQDLAGGYNEQFF.

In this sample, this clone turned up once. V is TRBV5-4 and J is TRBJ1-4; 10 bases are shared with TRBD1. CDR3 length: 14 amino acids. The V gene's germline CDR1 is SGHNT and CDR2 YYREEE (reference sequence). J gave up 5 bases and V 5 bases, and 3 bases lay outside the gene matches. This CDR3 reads CASSGQGENEKLFF. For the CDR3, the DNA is TGTGCCAGCAGTGGACAGGGGGAAAATGAAAAACTGTTTTTT. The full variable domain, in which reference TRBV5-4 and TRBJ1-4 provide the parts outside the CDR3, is ETGVTQSPTHLIKTRGQQVTLRCSSQSGHNTVSWYQQALGQGPQFIFQYYREEENGRGNFPPRFSGLQFPNYSSELNVNALELDDSALYLCASSGQGENEKLFFGSGTQLSVL.

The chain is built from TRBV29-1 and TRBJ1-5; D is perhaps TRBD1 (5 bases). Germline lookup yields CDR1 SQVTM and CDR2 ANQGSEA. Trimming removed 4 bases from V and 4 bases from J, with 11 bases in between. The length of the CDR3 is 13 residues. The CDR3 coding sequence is TGCAGCGTTGTAGTTTCAGGGAATCAGCCCCAGCATTTT. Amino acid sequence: CSVVVSGNQPQHF.

The CDR3 here is CASSVDPLYEQYF. The CDR3 nucleotides read TGTGCCAGCAGCGTAGACCCCCTATACGAGCAGTACTTC. The chain links TRBV9 to TRBJ2-7; the D is unclear. Germline CDR1 SGDLS, CDR2 YYNGEE. The CDR3 runs 13 residues. Deletions cut 0 bases from V and 4 bases from J, with 8 bases between.